The text below deals with one TCR beta chain. No antigen is known for it. This sample is drawn from a study of post-analysis software for immune sequencing data. Unique molecular identifiers had been added to the TCR beta cDNA libraries. TCRdb recomputed calls from the PCR reads with MiXCR, one row per CDR3 protein. The sample carries approximately 440,000 distinct CDR3 sequences, around 40% recorded once. Regarding the study as a whole: The five TRBV segments detected at higher frequency in patients than in controls included TRBV5-6, TRBV5-1 and TRBV20-1. F measure grouped same-batch samples tightly together.

Per the germline V gene, CDR1 is SGHAT and CDR2 is FQNNGV. Trimming removed 6 bases from V and 3 bases from J, with 17 bases in between. This CDR3 comprises 15 residues. The sequence came from a girl under 18 with multiple sclerosis. V is TRBV11-2 and J is TRBJ1-1, with D possibly TRBD1 on 6 matching bases. The sequencing sample was made of blood. The CDR3 bases are TGTGCCAGCAGGGGACTCCAAAGGGGGGACACTGAAGCTTTCTTT. It codes for CASRGLQRGDTEAFF. The variable domain in full, with the rest retrieved from reference TRBV11-2 and TRBJ1-1, is EAGVAQSPRYKIIEKRQSVAFWCNPISGHATLYWYQQILGQGPKLLIQFQNNGVVDDSQLPKDRFSAERLKGVDSTLKIQPAKLEDSAVYLCASRGLQRGDTEAFFGQGTRLTVV.